This is a list of T cell receptor beta chains from one sample in a study of cytomegalovirus exposure and HLA in healthy donors. Clones were read by immunoSEQ multiplex PCR, and TCRdb kept only the in-frame ones, dropping some. The data hold 100,000 to 150,000 clones, with about 80% observed a single time. Sample: PBMCs. These receptors all stem from a woman in her thirties or forties in good health and CMV-seronegative. The CDR3 runs from the conserved cysteine through the conserved F or W. Each record gives: CDR3 length, J gene, clone size, D gene, V gene, CDR3 protein, CDR3 DNA. A D gene is named only where the DNA matches it firmly. Size is stated for part of the rows, as once, few or many counts, or as a class when the clone is expanded.

CDR3 length: 13
J gene: TRBJ1-1
clone size: .
D gene: .
V gene: TRBV27
CDR3 protein: CASSLGGRTEAFF
CDR3 DNA: TGTGCCAGCAGTTTAGGGGGCCGGACTGAAGCTTTCTTT

CDR3 length: 17
J gene: TRBJ2-1
clone size: .
D gene: TRBD2
V gene: TRBV5-1
CDR3 protein: CASSRGTSGGGNNEQFF
CDR3 DNA: TGCGCCAGCAGCAGAGGGACTAGCGGGGGGGGAAACAATGAGCAGTTCTTC

CDR3 length: 15
J gene: TRBJ2-3
clone size: .
D gene: TRBD2
V gene: TRBV4-3
CDR3 protein: CASSQAGGATDTQYF
CDR3 DNA: TGCGCCAGCAGCCAAGCGGGGGGGGCCACAGATACGCAGTATTTT

CDR3 length: 14
J gene: TRBJ2-7
clone size: few
D gene: .
V gene: TRBV7-2
CDR3 protein: CASSQGGGRYEQYF
CDR3 DNA: TGTGCCAGCAGCCAAGGGGGGGGCCGCTACGAGCAGTACTTC

CDR3 length: 14
J gene: TRBJ2-1
clone size: .
D gene: .
V gene: TRBV5-1
CDR3 protein: CASSSPLARNEQFF
CDR3 DNA: TGCGCCAGCAGCTCCCCCTTGGCGAGGAATGAGCAGTTCTTC

CDR3 length: 15
J gene: TRBJ2-7
clone size: .
D gene: TRBD2
V gene: TRBV28
CDR3 protein: CASSLIASGILEQYF
CDR3 DNA: TGTGCCAGCAGTTTAATTGCTAGCGGGATACTGGAGCAGTACTTC

CDR3 length: 11
J gene: TRBJ1-1
clone size: .
D gene: .
V gene: TRBV6-6
CDR3 protein: CATKGGTEAFF
CDR3 DNA: TGTGCCACCAAAGGGGGAACTGAAGCTTTCTTT

CDR3 length: 16
J gene: TRBJ2-5
clone size: .
D gene: TRBD2
V gene: TRBV7-2
CDR3 protein: CASKNPSGGPQETQYF
CDR3 DNA: TGTGCCAGCAAAAACCCTAGCGGGGGACCCCAAGAGACCCAGTACTTC

CDR3 length: 15
J gene: TRBJ2-5
clone size: .
D gene: TRBD2
V gene: TRBV6-5
CDR3 protein: CASSYSTSGRETQYF
CDR3 DNA: TGTGCCAGCAGTTACTCGACTAGCGGGAGAGAGACCCAGTACTTC

CDR3 length: 12
J gene: TRBJ2-3
clone size: .
D gene: .
V gene: TRBV6-1
CDR3 protein: CAGRENTDTQYF
CDR3 DNA: TGTGCGGGCCGGGAGAACACAGATACGCAGTATTTT

CDR3 length: 16
J gene: TRBJ1-5
clone size: few
D gene: .
V gene: TRBV5-5
CDR3 protein: CASSFSTAGPNQPQHF
CDR3 DNA: TGTGCCAGCAGCTTCTCCACCGCAGGGCCCAATCAGCCCCAGCATTTT

CDR3 length: 15
J gene: TRBJ2-5
clone size: .
D gene: TRBD2
V gene: TRBV14
CDR3 protein: CASAGLAGVRETQYF
CDR3 DNA: TGTGCCAGCGCGGGACTAGCGGGAGTACGGGAGACCCAGTACTTC

CDR3 length: 14
J gene: TRBJ2-5
clone size: .
D gene: TRBD2
V gene: TRBV29-1
CDR3 protein: CSVEAREGTETQYF
CDR3 DNA: TGCAGCGTTGAAGCGCGGGAGGGAACAGAGACCCAGTACTTC

CDR3 length: 15
J gene: TRBJ2-7
clone size: .
D gene: TRBD1
V gene: TRBV5-1
CDR3 protein: CASSRTGTGTYEQYF
CDR3 DNA: TGCGCCAGCAGTCGAACCGGGACAGGGACCTACGAGCAGTACTTC